This T cell receptor (beta chain) appears in the sequencing data of a study of blood T cell repertoires in COVID-19. Measured with immunoSEQ multiplex PCR; TCRdb has only the in-frame clones, and not every one. The repertoire includes 250,000 to 300,000 clones, about nine tenths of them detected once, and around 3% sits in the top ten. This CDR3 is 14 amino acids long. The germline CDR1 and CDR2 sequences are SGHRS and YFSETQ. V shed 2 bases, J shed 9 bases, and the junction held 5 bases outside the gene matches. Input material: peripheral blood. The receptor's source is a woman aged 25-40 years with active or convalescent COVID-19. The V call is TRBV5-1, the J call TRBJ1-6; TRBD1 matches at 7 bases. DNA for the CDR3: TGCGCCAGCAGCTTAGGGGGCTCGGGTTCACCCCTCCACTTT. Amino acid sequence: CASSLGGSGSPLHF.